The 22 T cell receptor beta chains below all came from one sample that was sequenced in a study of CD8 T cells in Susac syndrome. RNA was extracted with the RNeasy kit, and a quantity of 0.5 to 1 ug was reverse transcribed using random hexamers. TCRdb reprocessed the immunoSEQ multiplex PCR reads via MiXCR and lists one record per CDR3 protein. The sample lists 100,000 to 150,000 distinct CDR3 sequences; around 94% were seen once. Sequencing was done on a sample of CD8+ T cells from PBMCs. The source of these receptors is a human donor with Susac syndrome.

The J gene is TRBJ2-2, the V gene TRBV12-3 or TRBV12-4, with D possibly TRBD1 on 6 matching bases. V lost 7 bases to trimming and J lost 8 bases, with 23 bases between them. This CDR3 has 16 residues. The DNA for the CDR3 is TGTGCCAGCATCTATACGGGACACGTAGGGTTTGGGGAGCTGTTTTTT. Protein sequence: CASIYTGHVGFGELFF.

V gene TRBV6-2 or TRBV6-3 combines with J gene TRBJ2-7, with a possible D match to TRBD2 (5 bases). Germline CDR1 and CDR2: MNHEY and SVGEGT. V was trimmed by 5 bases and J by 9 bases, leaving 20 bases between them. The CDR3 length is 14 residues. DNA for the CDR3: TGTGCCAGCAGTCGAAATGATGAGGGAGATGTGCAGTACTTC. The encoded protein is CASSRNDEGDVQYF.

The V and J genes are TRBV9 and TRBJ2-7, with TRBD2 matching over 7 bases. The CDR3 contains 16 residues. Per germline, CDR1 SGDLS and CDR2 YYNGEE. V was clipped by 3 bases and J by 0 bases; unmatched bases: 9. The CDR3: CASSAGSGTLSYEQYF. The CDR3 DNA reads TGTGCCAGCAGCGCCGGAAGCGGGACCCTCTCCTACGAGCAGTACTTC.

The gene calls are TRBV20-1 and TRBJ2-1; TRBD2 is a possible D gene (6 bases). Germline values: CDR1 DFQATT, CDR2 SNEGSKA (reference sequence). V was pared by 1 base and J by 6 bases, with 13 bases between. There are 14 residues in the CDR3. CDR3 coding DNA: TGCAGTGCTAGAGGTGTGACTAGTACCAATGAGCAGTTCTTC. The encoded protein is CSARGVTSTNEQFF.

The rearrangement links TRBV27 to TRBJ2-7; perhaps TRBD1 as D (6 bases). This CDR3 comprises 15 residues. V was cut by 5 bases and J by 2 bases, with 16 bases left in between. Germline-derived CDR1 and CDR2 are MNHEY and SMNVEV (reference sequence). CDR3 loop: CASSPSSQGTYEQYF. Written as DNA, the CDR3 is TGTGCCAGCAGTCCCTCCTCCCAGGGGACCTACGAGCAGTACTTC.

This clonotype was picked up one time. CDR3 region: CASSIGPVNEQFF. DNA for the CDR3: TGTGCCAGTAGTATAGGTCCCGTCAATGAGCAGTTCTTC. The chain has TRBV19 and TRBJ2-1; no clear D gene. In germline, CDR1 is LNHDA, CDR2 SQIVND (reference sequence). V lost 1 base to trimming and J lost 6 bases, with 7 bases between them. CDR3 size: 13 residues. Complete variable domain (other parts from reference TRBV19 and TRBJ2-1): DGGITQSPKYLFRKEGQNVTLSCEQNLNHDAMYWYRQDPGQGLRLIYYSQIVNDFQKGDIAEGYSVSREKKESFPLTVTSAQKNPTAFYLCASSIGPVNEQFFGPGTRLTVL.

The chain uses TRBV28 and TRBJ1-2; 7 nucleotides align to TRBD1. V lost 2 bases, J lost 2 bases, and 2 bases stayed unmatched. CDR1 and CDR2 from the germline V gene are MDHEN and SYDVKM. CDR3 length equals 14 residues. The CDR3 sequence is CASSLPGGNYGYTF. CDR3 bases: TGTGCCAGCAGTTTACCAGGGGGAAACTATGGCTACACCTTC.

The V and J genes are TRBV2 and TRBJ1-6; tentatively, D is TRBD1 (6 bases). Deletions cut 3 bases from V and 7 bases from J, with 10 bases between. The germline gives CDR1 SNHLY, CDR2 FYNNEI. This CDR3 contains 14 residues. The CDR3 nucleotides read TGTGCCAGCAGTGATCACAGGGCGAATTCACCCCTCCACTTT. This codes for CASSDHRANSPLHF.

Only one count was recorded for this clonotype. The V gene is TRBV12-3 or TRBV12-4, the J gene TRBJ2-6, with TRBD2 identical over 9 bases. The J segment lost 0 bases and the V segment lost 3 bases, leaving 6 bases of the junction unmatched. The CDR3 has 18 amino acids. CDR3 in amino acids: CASSFRLAVYSGANVLTF. CDR3 coding DNA: TGTGCCAGCAGTTTCCGACTAGCGGTCTACTCTGGGGCCAACGTCCTGACTTTC.

The chain employs TRBV20-1 and TRBJ2-3; 15 nucleotides line up with TRBD2. This CDR3 is built from 17 residues. Trimming took 1 base from V and 3 from J; bases not matched to a gene: 5. The germline V gene encodes CDR1 DFQATT and CDR2 SNEGSKA (reference sequence). The CDR3 sequence is CSARGTSGRAVTDTQYF. In nucleotides, the CDR3 is TGCAGTGCTAGAGGGACTAGCGGGAGGGCCGTGACAGATACGCAGTATTTT.

The rearrangement joins TRBV5-1 to TRBJ2-1; possible D gene TRBD1, 6 bases. There are 16 residues in the CDR3. The V and J ends lost 0 bases and 2 bases respectively, with 12 bases between them. CDR1 is SGHRS and CDR2 is YFSETQ in the germline V gene. DNA of the CDR3: TGCGCCAGCAGCTTGGGGGCCGGGACAACCTACAATGAGCAGTTCTTC. Translated: CASSLGAGTTYNEQFF.

This sequence joins TRBV7-6 and TRBJ1-1; 7 bases line up with TRBD1. Germline CDR1 SGHVS, CDR2 FNYEAQ. With 5 bases clipped from V and 1 base from J, the junction kept 7 bases outside the gene matches. The CDR3 consists of 15 residues. As DNA, the CDR3 is TGTGCCAGCAGCCTAAAGGGGGCTTGGAACACTGAAGCTTTCTTT. Amino acid sequence: CASSLKGAWNTEAFF. Variable domain in full (rest from reference TRBV7-6 and TRBJ1-1): GAGVSQSPRYKVTKRGQDVALRCDPISGHVSLYWYRQALGQGPEFLTYFNYEAQQDKSGLPNDRFSAERPEGSISTLTIQRTEQRDSAMYRCASSLKGAWNTEAFFGQGTRLTVV.

The chain recombines TRBV28 with TRBJ1-5, with 7 bases identical to TRBD1. Germline assignment: CDR1 MDHEN and CDR2 SYDVKM. This CDR3 comprises 16 residues. J was trimmed by 9 bases and V by 5 bases; bases with no gene match: 16. The CDR3 is CASSIKDRRWVGPQHF. The CDR3 DNA reads TGTGCCAGCAGTATCAAGGACAGGAGGTGGGTGGGGCCCCAGCATTTT. The full variable domain, rest sourced from reference TRBV28 and TRBJ1-5, is DVKVTQSSRYLVKRTGEKVFLECVQDMDHENMFWYRQDPGLGLRLIYFSYDVKMKEKGDIPEGYSVSREKKERFSLILESASTNQTSMYLCASSIKDRRWVGPQHFGDGTRLSIL.

This chain uses TRBV12-3 or TRBV12-4 with TRBJ1-2; D is unresolved. The CDR3 consists of 12 residues. The V end lost 8 bases, the J end lost 6 bases, and 13 bases lay between the germline ends. In DNA, the CDR3 is TGTGCCAGCGGCTTCGAGCCCCATGGCTACACCTTC. Translating it yields CASGFEPHGYTF.

The chain combines TRBV6-5 with TRBJ1-4; D possibly corresponds to TRBD1 (5 bases). Between the trimmed V and J ends, which lost 3 bases and 8 bases, there was a span of 13 bases. Germline V gene lookup returns CDR1 MNHEY and CDR2 SVGAGI. This CDR3 has 14 amino acids. CDR3 sequence (DNA): TGTGCCAGCAGTTATTGGCAGGGTGGAGAAAAACTGTTTTTT. It yields the protein CASSYWQGGEKLFF.

The sample holds one count of this clonotype. The rearrangement links TRBV30 to TRBJ1-2; the D gene is possibly TRBD1 (5 bases). The CDR3 has 14 residues. Germline V gene data show CDR1 as GTSNPN and CDR2 as SVGIG (reference sequence). Deletions cut 0 bases from V and 7 bases from J, with 15 bases between. The CDR3 loop reads CAWSVTGVTGGYTF. The CDR3 nucleotides read TGTGCCTGGAGTGTTACGGGGGTAACCGGTGGCTACACCTTC.

The chain is built from TRBV4-3 and TRBJ2-1; TRBD2 matches 9 bases. The CDR3 covers 17 residues. Germline assignment: CDR1 LGHNA and CDR2 YSLEER. J was trimmed by 7 bases and V by 0 bases; bases with no gene match: 10. CDR3 nucleotides: TGCGCCAGCAGCCAAGATAATTTAGCGGGAGTTTGGAATGAGCAGTTCTTC. Amino acid sequence: CASSQDNLAGVWNEQFF.

The rearrangement uses TRBV30 and TRBJ2-4; D is ambiguous. Trimming cost V 3 bases and J 5 bases, with 8 bases left between them. Looked up from germline, CDR1 is GTSNPN and CDR2 is SVGIG (reference sequence). The CDR3 sequence is 12 residues long. CDR3 sequence reads: CAWRHSENIQYF. The CDR3 DNA is TGTGCCTGGAGACACAGTGAAAACATTCAGTACTTC.

This chain uses TRBV30 with TRBJ2-3; D is uncertain. The ends were cut back, 1 base at V and 6 bases at J, with 5 bases in the middle. Germline CDR1 and CDR2: GTSNPN and SVGIG (reference sequence). CDR3 size: 11 residues. The CDR3 DNA is TGTGCCTGGAGTGACGGGGATACGCAGTATTTT. Protein: CAWSDGDTQYF.

V usage is TRBV25-1 and J usage is TRBJ1-4; 8 positions agree with TRBD1. The CDR3 has 15 residues. CDR1 MGHDK and CDR2 SYGVNS come from the germline V gene. V lost 4 bases, J lost 0 bases, and 1 base stayed unmatched. The chain's CDR3 is CASSATGATNEKLFF. The DNA for the CDR3 is TGTGCCAGCAGTGCGACAGGGGCAACTAATGAAAAACTGTTTTTT.

This clonotype was picked up one time. The rearrangement joins TRBV3-1 to TRBJ2-7; D remains unclear. The CDR3 covers 13 residues. The ends were cut back, 0 bases at V and 4 bases at J, with 7 bases in the middle. CDR1 LGHDT and CDR2 YNNKEL come from the germline V gene (reference sequence). Written as DNA, the CDR3 is TGTGCCAGCAGCCAAGACTATTCGTACGAGCAGTACTTC. Translating gives CASSQDYSYEQYF.

This clonotype was picked up one time. J is TRBJ1-2 and V is TRBV30; 7 nucleotides line up with TRBD1. J lost 7 bases, V lost 3 bases, and 8 bases had no gene match. The length of the CDR3 is 13 residues. Germline V lookup: CDR1 GTSNPN, CDR2 SVGIG (reference sequence). CDR3 nucleotides: TGTGCCTGGAGAGACAGGGTTTCGGGTGGCTACACCTTC. This codes for CAWRDRVSGGYTF.